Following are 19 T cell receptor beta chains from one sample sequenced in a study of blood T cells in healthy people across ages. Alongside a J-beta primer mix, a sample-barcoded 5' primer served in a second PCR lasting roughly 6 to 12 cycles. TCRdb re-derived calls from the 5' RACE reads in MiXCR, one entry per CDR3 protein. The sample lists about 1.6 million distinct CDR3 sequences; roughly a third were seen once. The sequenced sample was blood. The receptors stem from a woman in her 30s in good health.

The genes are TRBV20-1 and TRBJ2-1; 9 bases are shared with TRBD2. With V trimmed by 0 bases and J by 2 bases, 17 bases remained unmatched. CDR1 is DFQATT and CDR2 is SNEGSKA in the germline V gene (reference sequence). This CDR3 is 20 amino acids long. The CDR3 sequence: CSAREPRGSGSPWTYNEQFF. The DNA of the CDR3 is TGCAGTGCTAGAGAACCCCGGGGTAGCGGGAGTCCCTGGACCTACAATGAGCAGTTCTTC.

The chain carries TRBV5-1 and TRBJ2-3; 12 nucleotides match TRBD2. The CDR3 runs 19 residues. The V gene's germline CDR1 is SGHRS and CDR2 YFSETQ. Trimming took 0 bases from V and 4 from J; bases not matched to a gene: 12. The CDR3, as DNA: TGCGCCAGCAGCTTGGGACTAGCGGGAGAGCTACCTAGCGCAGATACGCAGTATTTT. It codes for CASSLGLAGELPSADTQYF.

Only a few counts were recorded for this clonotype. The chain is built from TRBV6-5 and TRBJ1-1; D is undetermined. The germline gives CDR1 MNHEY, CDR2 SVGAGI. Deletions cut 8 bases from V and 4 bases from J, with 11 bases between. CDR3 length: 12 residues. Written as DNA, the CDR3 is TGTGCCAGCGCCCAAGGGAGCACTGAAGCTTTCTTT. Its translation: CASAQGSTEAFF.

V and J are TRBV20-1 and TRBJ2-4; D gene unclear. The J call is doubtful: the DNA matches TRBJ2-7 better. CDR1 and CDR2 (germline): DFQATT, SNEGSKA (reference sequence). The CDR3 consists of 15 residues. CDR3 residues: CSANLNRANLHEQYF. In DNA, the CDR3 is TGCAGTGCCAATCTAAACCGGGCCAACCTCCACGAGCAGTACTTC.

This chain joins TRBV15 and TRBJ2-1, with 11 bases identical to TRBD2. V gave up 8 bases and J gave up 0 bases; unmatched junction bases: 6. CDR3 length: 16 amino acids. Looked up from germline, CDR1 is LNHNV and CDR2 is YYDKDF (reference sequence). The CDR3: CATLPGLAASYNEQFF. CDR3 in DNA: TGTGCCACCTTGCCGGGACTAGCGGCCTCCTACAATGAGCAGTTCTTC.

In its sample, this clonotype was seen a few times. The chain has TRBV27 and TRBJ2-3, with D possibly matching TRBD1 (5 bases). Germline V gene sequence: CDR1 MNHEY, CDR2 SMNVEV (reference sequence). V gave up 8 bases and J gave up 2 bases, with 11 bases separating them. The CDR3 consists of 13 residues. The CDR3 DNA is TGTGCCAGCGGGGCGCCGGACACAGATACGCAGTATTTT. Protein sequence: CASGAPDTDTQYF.

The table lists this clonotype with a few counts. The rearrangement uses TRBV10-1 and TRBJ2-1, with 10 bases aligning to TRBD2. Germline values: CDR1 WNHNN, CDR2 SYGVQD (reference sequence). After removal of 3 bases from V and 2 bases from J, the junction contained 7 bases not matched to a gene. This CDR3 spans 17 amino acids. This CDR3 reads CASSDPLAGVPYNEQFF. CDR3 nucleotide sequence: TGCGCCAGCAGTGACCCTCTAGCGGGAGTGCCCTACAATGAGCAGTTCTTC.

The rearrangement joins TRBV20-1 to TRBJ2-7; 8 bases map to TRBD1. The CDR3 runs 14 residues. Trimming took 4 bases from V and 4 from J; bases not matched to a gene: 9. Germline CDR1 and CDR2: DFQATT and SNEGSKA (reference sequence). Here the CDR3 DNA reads TGCAGTGCTACGACCGGGACAGGCCCGTACGAGCAGTACGTC. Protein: CSATTGTGPYEQYV.

The DNA of the CDR3 is TGCAGTGCTAGGGTCAAGGGAGAGACCCAGTACTTC. Translating gives CSARVKGETQYF. The chain combines TRBV20-1 with TRBJ2-5; D gene uncertain. Per germline, CDR1 DFQATT and CDR2 SNEGSKA (reference sequence). This CDR3 has 12 residues. Trimming removed 3 bases from V and 4 bases from J, with 9 bases in between.

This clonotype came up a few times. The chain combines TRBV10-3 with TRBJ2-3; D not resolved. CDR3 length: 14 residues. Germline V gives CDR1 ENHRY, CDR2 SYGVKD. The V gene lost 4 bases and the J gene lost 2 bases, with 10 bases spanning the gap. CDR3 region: CAISASGDTDTQYF. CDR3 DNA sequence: TGTGCCATCAGTGCGTCAGGAGACACAGATACGCAGTATTTT.

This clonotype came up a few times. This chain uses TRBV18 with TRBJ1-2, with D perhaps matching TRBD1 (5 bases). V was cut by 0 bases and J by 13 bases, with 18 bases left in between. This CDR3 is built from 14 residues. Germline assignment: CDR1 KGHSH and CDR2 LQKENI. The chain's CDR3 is CASSPPTRDHVPTF. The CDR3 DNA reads TGTGCCAGCTCACCACCGACCAGGGACCATGTCCCCACCTTC.

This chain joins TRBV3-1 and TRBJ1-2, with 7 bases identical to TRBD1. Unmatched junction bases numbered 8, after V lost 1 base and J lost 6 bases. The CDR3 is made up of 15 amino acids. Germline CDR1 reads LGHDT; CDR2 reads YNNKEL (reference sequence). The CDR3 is CASSQAGQVQDGYTF. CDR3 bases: TGTGCCAGCAGCCAAGCTGGACAGGTCCAAGATGGCTACACCTTC.

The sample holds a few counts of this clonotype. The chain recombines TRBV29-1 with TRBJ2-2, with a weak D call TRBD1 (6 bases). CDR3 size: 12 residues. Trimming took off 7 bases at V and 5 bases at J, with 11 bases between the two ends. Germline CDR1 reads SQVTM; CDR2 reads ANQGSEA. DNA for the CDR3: TGCAGCGGCCGGCAGGGGACCGGGGAGCTGTTTTTT. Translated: CSGRQGTGELFF.

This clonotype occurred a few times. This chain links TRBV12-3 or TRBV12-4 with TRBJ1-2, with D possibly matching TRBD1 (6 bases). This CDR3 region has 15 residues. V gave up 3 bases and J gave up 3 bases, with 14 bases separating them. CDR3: CASSFSGAQDYGYTF. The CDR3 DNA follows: TGTGCCAGCAGTTTCTCGGGGGCCCAGGACTATGGCTACACCTTC.

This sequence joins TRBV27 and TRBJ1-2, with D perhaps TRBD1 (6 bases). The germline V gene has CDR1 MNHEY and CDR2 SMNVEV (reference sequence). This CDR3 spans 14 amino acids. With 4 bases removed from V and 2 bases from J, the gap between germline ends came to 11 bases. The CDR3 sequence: CASSSLQGNYGYTF. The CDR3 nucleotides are TGTGCCAGCAGTTCATTACAGGGAAACTATGGCTACACCTTC.

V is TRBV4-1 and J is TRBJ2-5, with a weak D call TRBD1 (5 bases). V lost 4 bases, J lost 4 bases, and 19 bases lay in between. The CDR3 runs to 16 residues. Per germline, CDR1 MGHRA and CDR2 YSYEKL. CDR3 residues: CASSPTPGRPRETQYF. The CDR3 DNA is TGCGCCAGCAGCCCAACACCAGGGCGCCCCCGAGAGACCCAGTACTTC.

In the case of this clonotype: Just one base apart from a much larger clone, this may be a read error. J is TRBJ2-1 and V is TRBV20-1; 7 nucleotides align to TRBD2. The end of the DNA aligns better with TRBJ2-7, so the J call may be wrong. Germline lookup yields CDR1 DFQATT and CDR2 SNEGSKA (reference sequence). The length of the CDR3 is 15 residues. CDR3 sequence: CSAGLGAGYNNEQYF. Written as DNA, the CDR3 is TGCAGTGCTGGTCTGGGAGCGGGATATAACAATGAGCAGTACTTC.

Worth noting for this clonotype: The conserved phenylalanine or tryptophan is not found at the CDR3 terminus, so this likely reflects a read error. The CDR3 is CASRIAGANVLTV. The CDR3 coding sequence is TGTGCCAGCAGAATCGCTGGGGCCAACGTCCTGACTGTC. This chain links TRBV27 with TRBJ2-6; no reliable D call. Germline V gene sequence: CDR1 MNHEY, CDR2 SMNVEV (reference sequence). The CDR3 covers 13 residues. V lost 6 bases to trimming and J lost 2 bases, with 5 bases between them.

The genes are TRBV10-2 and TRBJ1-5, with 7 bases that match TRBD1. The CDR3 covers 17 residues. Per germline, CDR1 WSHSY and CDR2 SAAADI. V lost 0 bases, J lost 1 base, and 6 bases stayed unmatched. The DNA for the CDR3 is TGCGCCAGCAGTGAGTCCCTGACAGGGACGAGCAATCAGCCCCAGCATTTT. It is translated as CASSESLTGTSNQPQHF.